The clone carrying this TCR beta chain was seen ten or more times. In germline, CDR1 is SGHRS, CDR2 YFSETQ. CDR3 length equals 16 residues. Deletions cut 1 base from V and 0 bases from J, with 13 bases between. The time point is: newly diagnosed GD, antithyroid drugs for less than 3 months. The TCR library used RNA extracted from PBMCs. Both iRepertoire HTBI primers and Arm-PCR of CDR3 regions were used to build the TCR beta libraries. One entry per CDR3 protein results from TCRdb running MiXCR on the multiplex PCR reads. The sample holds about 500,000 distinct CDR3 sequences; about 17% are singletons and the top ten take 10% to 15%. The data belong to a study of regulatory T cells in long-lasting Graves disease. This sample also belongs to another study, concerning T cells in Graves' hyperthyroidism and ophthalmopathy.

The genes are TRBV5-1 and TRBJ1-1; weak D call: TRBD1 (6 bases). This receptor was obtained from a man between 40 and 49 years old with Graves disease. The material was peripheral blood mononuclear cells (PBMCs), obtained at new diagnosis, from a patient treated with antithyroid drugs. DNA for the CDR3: TGCGCCAGCAGCTTGACGCGACAGGTGATGAACACTGAAGCTTTCTTT. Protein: CASSLTRQVMNTEAFF.